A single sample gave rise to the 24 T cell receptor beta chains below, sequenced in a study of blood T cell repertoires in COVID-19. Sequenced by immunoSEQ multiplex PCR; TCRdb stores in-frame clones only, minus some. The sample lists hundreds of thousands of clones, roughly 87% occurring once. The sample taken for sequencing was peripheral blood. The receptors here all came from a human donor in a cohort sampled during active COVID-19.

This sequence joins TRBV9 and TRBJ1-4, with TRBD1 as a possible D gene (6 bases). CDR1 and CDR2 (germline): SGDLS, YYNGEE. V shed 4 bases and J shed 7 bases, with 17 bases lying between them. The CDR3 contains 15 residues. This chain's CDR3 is CASSPTGTLIEKLFF. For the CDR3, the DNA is TGTGCCAGCAGCCCCACCGGGACACTTATTGAAAAACTGTTTTTT.

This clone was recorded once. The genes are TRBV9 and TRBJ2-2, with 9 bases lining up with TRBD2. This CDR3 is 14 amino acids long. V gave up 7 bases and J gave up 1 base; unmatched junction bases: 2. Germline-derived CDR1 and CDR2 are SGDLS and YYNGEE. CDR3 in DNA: TGTGCCAGCCATAGCGGGAGGAACACCGGGGAGCTGTTTTTT. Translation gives CASHSGRNTGELFF. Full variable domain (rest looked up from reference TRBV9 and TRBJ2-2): DSGVTQTPKHLITATGQRVTLRCSPRSGDLSVYWYQQSLDQGLQFLIQYYNGEERAKGNILERFSAQQFPDLHSELNLSSLELGDSALYFCASHSGRNTGELFFGEGSRLTVL.

The CDR3 is CASSFRGMSSYEQYF. The CDR3 region has the DNA TGTGCCAGCAGCTTCAGGGGGATGAGCTCCTACGAGCAGTACTTC. V is TRBV7-9 and J is TRBJ2-7, with TRBD1 matching 7 bases. The CDR3 sequence is 15 residues long. CDR1 and CDR2 (germline): SEHNR, FQNEAQ (reference sequence). V lost 3 bases to trimming and J lost 0 bases; unmatched junction nucleotides: 5.

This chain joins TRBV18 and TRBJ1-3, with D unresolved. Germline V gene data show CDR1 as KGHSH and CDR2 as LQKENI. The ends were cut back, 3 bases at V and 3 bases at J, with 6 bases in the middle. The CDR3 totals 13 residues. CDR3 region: CASSPYDGNTIYF. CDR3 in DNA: TGTGCCAGCTCACCCTACGATGGAAACACCATATATTTT. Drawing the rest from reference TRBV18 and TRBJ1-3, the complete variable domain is NAGVMQNPRHLVRRRGQEARLRCSPMKGHSHVYWYRQLPEEGLKFMVYLQKENIIDESGMPKERFSAEFPKEGPSILRIQQVVRGDSAAYFCASSPYDGNTIYFGEGSWLTVV.

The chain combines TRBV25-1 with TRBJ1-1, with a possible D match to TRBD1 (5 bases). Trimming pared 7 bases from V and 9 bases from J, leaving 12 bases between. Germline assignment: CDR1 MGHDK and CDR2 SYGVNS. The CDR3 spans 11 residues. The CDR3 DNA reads TGTGCCAGCACGGGCAGACAGAAAGCTTTCTTT. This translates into CASTGRQKAFF.

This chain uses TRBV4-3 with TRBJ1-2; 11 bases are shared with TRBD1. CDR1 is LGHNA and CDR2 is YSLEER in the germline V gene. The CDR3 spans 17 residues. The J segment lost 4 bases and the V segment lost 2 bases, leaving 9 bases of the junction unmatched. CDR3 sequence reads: CASSQSRGTGGIYGYTF. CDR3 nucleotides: TGCGCCAGCAGCCAATCAAGGGGGACAGGGGGAATCTATGGCTACACCTTC.

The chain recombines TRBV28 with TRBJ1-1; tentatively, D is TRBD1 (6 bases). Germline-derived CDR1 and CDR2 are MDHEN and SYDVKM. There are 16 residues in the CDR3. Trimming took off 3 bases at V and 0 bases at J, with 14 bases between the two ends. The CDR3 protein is CASSFQIGQLNTEAFF. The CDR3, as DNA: TGTGCCAGCAGTTTTCAAATCGGACAGTTGAACACTGAAGCTTTCTTT.

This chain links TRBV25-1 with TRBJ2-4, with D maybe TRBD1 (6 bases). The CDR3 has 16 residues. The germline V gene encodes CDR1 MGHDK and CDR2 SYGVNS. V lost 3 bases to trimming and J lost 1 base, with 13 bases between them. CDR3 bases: TGTGCCAGCAGTGACAAAGAAACAGGGGCCAAAAACATTCAGTACTTC. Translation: CASSDKETGAKNIQYF.

The CDR3 reads CASSYPEDTGELFF. The CDR3, as DNA: TGTGCCAGCAGTTACCCCGAGGACACCGGGGAGCTGTTTTTT. The V and J genes are TRBV6-6 and TRBJ2-2; D is undetermined. Trimming shortened V by 2 bases and J by 3 bases, and 7 bases separated the two germline ends. CDR3 length equals 14 residues. CDR1 MNHNY and CDR2 SVGAGI come from the germline V gene (reference sequence).

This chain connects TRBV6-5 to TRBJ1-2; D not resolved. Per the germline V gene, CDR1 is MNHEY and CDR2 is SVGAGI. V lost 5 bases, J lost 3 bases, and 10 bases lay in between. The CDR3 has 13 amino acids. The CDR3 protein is CASSPREDYGYTF. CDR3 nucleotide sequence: TGTGCCAGCAGTCCCCGGGAGGACTATGGCTACACCTTC.

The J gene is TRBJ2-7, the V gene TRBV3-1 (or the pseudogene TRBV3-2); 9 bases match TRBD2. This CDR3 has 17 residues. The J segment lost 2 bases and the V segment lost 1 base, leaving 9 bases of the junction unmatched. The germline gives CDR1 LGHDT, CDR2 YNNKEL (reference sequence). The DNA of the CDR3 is TGTGCCAGCAGCCAAGGTCTAGCGGGGAGCGGGACCTACGAGCAGTACTTC. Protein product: CASSQGLAGSGTYEQYF.

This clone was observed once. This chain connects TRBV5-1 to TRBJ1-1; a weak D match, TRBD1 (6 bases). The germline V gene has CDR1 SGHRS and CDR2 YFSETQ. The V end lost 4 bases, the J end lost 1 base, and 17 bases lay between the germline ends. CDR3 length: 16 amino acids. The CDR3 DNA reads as TGCGCCAGCAGCAGACTTGGACAGTCTACGAACACTGAAGCTTTCTTT. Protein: CASSRLGQSTNTEAFF. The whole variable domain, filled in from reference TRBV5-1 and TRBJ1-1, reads KAGVTQTPRYLIKTRGQQVTLSCSPISGHRSVSWYQQTPGQGLQFLFEYFSETQRNKGNFPGRFSGRQFSNSRSEMNVSTLELGDSALYLCASSRLGQSTNTEAFFGQGTRLTVV.

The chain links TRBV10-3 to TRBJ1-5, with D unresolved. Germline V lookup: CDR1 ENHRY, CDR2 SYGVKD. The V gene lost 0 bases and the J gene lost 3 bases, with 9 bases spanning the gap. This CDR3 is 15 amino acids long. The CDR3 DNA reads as TGTGCCATCAGTGAGTCGACATCGATCAATCAGCCCCAGCATTTT. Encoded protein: CAISESTSINQPQHF.

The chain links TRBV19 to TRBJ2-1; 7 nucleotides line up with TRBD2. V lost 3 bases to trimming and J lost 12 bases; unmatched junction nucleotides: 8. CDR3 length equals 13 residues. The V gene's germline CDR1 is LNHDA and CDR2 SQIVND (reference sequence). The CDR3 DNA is TGTGCCAGTAGTATGGTTTCGGGAGGTAGGCAGTTCTTC. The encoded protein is CASSMVSGGRQFF.

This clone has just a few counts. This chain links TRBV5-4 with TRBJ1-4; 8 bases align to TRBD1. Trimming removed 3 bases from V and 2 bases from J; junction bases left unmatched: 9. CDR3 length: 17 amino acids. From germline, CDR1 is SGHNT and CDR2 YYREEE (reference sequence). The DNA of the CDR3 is TGTGCCAGCAGCTCCCATCAGGGGGCGAAGACTAATGAAAAACTGTTTTTT. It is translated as CASSSHQGAKTNEKLFF.

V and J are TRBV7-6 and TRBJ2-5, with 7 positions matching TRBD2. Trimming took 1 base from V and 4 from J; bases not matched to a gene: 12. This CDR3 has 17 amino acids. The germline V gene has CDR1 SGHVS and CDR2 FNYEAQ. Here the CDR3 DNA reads TGTGCCAGCAGCTTAGACCTCCGGGAGGCTGTACTAGAGACCCAGTACTTC. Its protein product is CASSLDLREAVLETQYF.

CDR3 DNA: TGTGCCAGCAGCCGGAGGACAGCGCACTCTGGAAACACCATATATTTT. This codes for CASSRRTAHSGNTIYF. The J gene is TRBJ1-3, the V gene TRBV3-1 (or the pseudogene TRBV3-2); D is perhaps TRBD1 (6 bases). Trimming took 4 bases from V and 0 from J, leaving 13 bases between them. Germline CDR1 LGHDT, CDR2 YNNKEL (reference sequence). This CDR3 spans 16 amino acids.

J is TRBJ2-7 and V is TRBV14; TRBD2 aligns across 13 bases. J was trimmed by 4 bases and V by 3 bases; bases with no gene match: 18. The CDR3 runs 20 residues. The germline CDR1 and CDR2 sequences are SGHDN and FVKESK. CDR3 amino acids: CASSQPAPGLAGEVVYEQYF. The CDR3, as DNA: TGTGCCAGCAGCCAGCCGGCACCTGGACTAGCGGGAGAGGTGGTATACGAGCAGTACTTC.

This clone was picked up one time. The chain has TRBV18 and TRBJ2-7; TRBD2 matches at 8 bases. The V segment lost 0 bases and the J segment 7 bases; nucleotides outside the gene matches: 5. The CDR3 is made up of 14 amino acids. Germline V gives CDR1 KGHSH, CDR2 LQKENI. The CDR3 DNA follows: TGTGCCAGCTCACCACCGGGGACTAGTGGTGAGCAGTACTTC. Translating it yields CASSPPGTSGEQYF.

The CDR3 sequence: CASSLRTGVETQYF. CDR3 bases: TGTGCCAGCAGCCTCCGGACAGGAGTGGAGACCCAGTACTTC. The chain joins TRBV3-1 (or the pseudogene TRBV3-2) to TRBJ2-5; TRBD1 matches 7 bases. Germline V gene sequence: CDR1 LGHDT, CDR2 YNNKEL (reference sequence). Losses at the gene ends were 4 bases for V and 5 bases for J; bases not matched to a gene: 7. This CDR3 is built from 14 residues.

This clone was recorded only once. CDR3 sequence: CASSLDDITNYGYTF. The CDR3 DNA reads TGTGCCAGCAGCTTAGATGACATAACTAACTATGGCTACACCTTC. The rearrangement links TRBV11-2 to TRBJ1-2, with no clear D. V dropped 0 bases and J dropped 0 bases, with 8 bases sitting between them. CDR3 length: 15 residues. CDR1 and CDR2 (germline): SGHAT, FQNNGV.

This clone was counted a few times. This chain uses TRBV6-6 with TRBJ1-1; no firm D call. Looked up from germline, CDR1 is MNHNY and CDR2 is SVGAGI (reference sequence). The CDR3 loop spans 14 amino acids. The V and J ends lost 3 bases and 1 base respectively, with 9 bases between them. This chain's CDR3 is CASSYESGNTEAFF. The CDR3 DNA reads TGTGCCAGCAGTTATGAGTCAGGGAACACTGAAGCTTTCTTT.

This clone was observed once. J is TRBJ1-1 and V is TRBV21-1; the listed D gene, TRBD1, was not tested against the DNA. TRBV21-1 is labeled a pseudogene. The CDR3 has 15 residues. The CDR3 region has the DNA TGTGCCAGCAGCAAAGCCCAGGGGAGGAACACTGAAGCTTTCTTT. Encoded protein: CASSKAQGRNTEAFF.

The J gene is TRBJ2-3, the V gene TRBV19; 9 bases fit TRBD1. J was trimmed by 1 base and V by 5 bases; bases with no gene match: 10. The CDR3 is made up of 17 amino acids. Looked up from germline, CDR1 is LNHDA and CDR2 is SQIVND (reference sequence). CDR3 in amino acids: CASSPRTGGDGTDTQYF. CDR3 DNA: TGTGCCAGTAGTCCCAGAACAGGGGGCGATGGCACAGATACGCAGTATTTT.